The 18 T cell receptor beta chains presented below share a single source sample, sequenced in a study of blood T cell repertoires in COVID-19. TCRdb's table, derived via immunoSEQ multiplex PCR, lists solely in-frame clones and lacks some. Seen here are 80,000 to 100,000 clones, approximately 81% observed once, and the top ten hold around 4.5%. The sequenced material came from peripheral blood. The source of these receptors is a man aged 55 to 69 with acute or convalescent COVID-19.

The V and J genes are TRBV18 and TRBJ1-1; no firm D call. The V gene's germline CDR1 is KGHSH and CDR2 LQKENI. The length of the CDR3 is 13 residues. Trimming removed 1 base from V and 6 bases from J, with 9 bases in between. The CDR3 nucleotides are TGTGCCAGCTCACCACGTAGTTTAGCTGAAGCTTTCTTT. Protein sequence: CASSPRSLAEAFF.

The V and J genes are TRBV4-1 and TRBJ1-3; D perhaps matches TRBD1 (5 bases). The CDR3 runs 15 residues. V lost 4 bases to trimming and J lost 2 bases, with 12 bases between them. From germline, CDR1 is MGHRA and CDR2 YSYEKL. The CDR3 spells CASSLGRGTGNTIYF. DNA of the CDR3: TGCGCCAGCAGCCTTGGGCGGGGGACTGGAAACACCATATATTTT.

In the case of this clone: Other DNA sequences in this sample translate to the same CDR3. The chain employs TRBV7-3 and TRBJ2-3, with 9 positions matching TRBD1. The CDR3 totals 14 residues. The trim removed 5 bases at V and 6 bases at J, leaving 6 bases unmatched. Germline V gene sequence: CDR1 SGHTA, CDR2 FQGTGA. CDR3 protein: CASSLTGGSDTQYF. CDR3 bases: TGTGCCAGCAGCCTGACAGGGGGTAGTGATACGCAGTATTTT.

The chain carries TRBV12-3 or TRBV12-4 and TRBJ2-1, with D uncertain. The CDR3 sequence is 11 residues long. V lost 2 bases and J lost 13, with 9 bases in between. For the CDR3, the DNA is TGTGCCAGCAGTTTAACCGAGGCTCAGTTCTTC. Amino acid sequence: CASSLTEAQFF.

The V call is TRBV24-1, the J call TRBJ2-7, with a weak D call TRBD1 (6 bases). CDR3 length: 13 residues. The germline V and J ends were trimmed by 3 bases and 4 bases, with 9 bases remaining between them. CDR1 is KGHDR, CDR2 SFDVKD, per germline. CDR3 DNA sequence: TGTGCCACCAGTGATGCAGGGGTTTACGAGCAGTACTTC. Its translation is CATSDAGVYEQYF.

This chain uses TRBV6-2 or TRBV6-3 with TRBJ2-1; TRBD1 is a possible D gene (7 bases). Deletions cut 0 bases from V and 13 bases from J, with 10 bases between. CDR1 is MNHEY and CDR2 is SVGEGT in the germline V gene. There are 12 residues in the CDR3. In nucleotides, the CDR3 is TGTGCCAGCAGTTACTCCCAGGGGGGACAGTTCTTC. Translated, it gives CASSYSQGGQFF.

The V and J genes are TRBV6-2 or TRBV6-3 and TRBJ2-7; 7 bases line up with TRBD1. This CDR3 comprises 14 residues. The germline V gene encodes CDR1 MNHEY and CDR2 SVGEGT. Trimming removed 6 bases from V and 2 bases from J; junction bases left unmatched: 7. The DNA of the CDR3 is TGTGCCAGCAGCCCAACTGACAGGGCCTACGAGCAGTACTTC. Translated, it gives CASSPTDRAYEQYF.

The CDR3 sequence: CASSLVTRASGQSTDTQYF. Written as DNA, the CDR3 is TGTGCCAGCAGCTTAGTCACAAGGGCTAGCGGACAAAGCACAGATACGCAGTATTTT. The genes are TRBV7-8 and TRBJ2-3; 7 nucleotides agree with TRBD2. The CDR3 consists of 19 residues. Germline V lookup: CDR1 SGHVS, CDR2 FQNEAQ. Trimming at V came to 1 base and at J to 0 bases, leaving 13 bases not matched to a gene.

The V call is TRBV15, the J call TRBJ2-2, with a weak D call TRBD1 (5 bases). The V gene's germline CDR1 is LNHNV and CDR2 YYDKDF (reference sequence). V lost 1 base and J lost 1, with 7 bases in between. The CDR3 consists of 15 residues. As DNA, the CDR3 is TGTGCCACCAGCAGAGGCAGGGTGAACACCGGGGAGCTGTTTTTT. This sequence encodes CATSRGRVNTGELFF. The variable domain in full, completed from reference TRBV15 and TRBJ2-2, reads DAMVIQNPRYQVTQFGKPVTLSCSQTLNHNVMYWYQQKSSQAPKLLFHYYDKDFNNEADTPDNFQSRRPNTSFCFLDIRSPGLGDTAMYLCATSRGRVNTGELFFGEGSRLTVL.

This CDR3 reads CASSLSGGRWGYTF. The DNA of the CDR3 is TGTGCCAGCAGTTTGTCGGGGGGGAGGTGGGGCTACACCTTC. The V call is TRBV27, the J call TRBJ1-2; tentative D call: TRBD1 (5 bases). The germline V gene has CDR1 MNHEY and CDR2 SMNVEV (reference sequence). This CDR3 region has 14 residues. V lost 3 bases to trimming and J lost 8 bases, with 16 bases between them.

The V gene is TRBV9, the J gene TRBJ2-3; D uncertain. This CDR3 has 12 residues. Trimming stripped 4 bases from V and 3 bases from J, with 6 bases between. The germline V gene has CDR1 SGDLS and CDR2 YYNGEE. CDR3 residues: CASSPMTDTQYF. CDR3 in DNA: TGTGCCAGCAGCCCAATGACAGATACGCAGTATTTT. Drawing the rest from reference TRBV9 and TRBJ2-3, the complete variable domain is DSGVTQTPKHLITATGQRVTLRCSPRSGDLSVYWYQQSLDQGLQFLIQYYNGEERAKGNILERFSAQQFPDLHSELNLSSLELGDSALYFCASSPMTDTQYFGPGTRLTVL.

The CDR3 nucleotides read TGTGCCAGTAGTATGGGACAGGGTAATGAAAAACTGTTTTTT. This sequence encodes CASSMGQGNEKLFF. The chain recombines TRBV19 with TRBJ1-4; 9 positions agree with TRBD1. V shed 3 bases and J 4 bases; nucleotides not matched to a gene: 0. CDR3 length equals 14 residues. CDR1 and CDR2 from the germline V gene are LNHDA and SQIVND (reference sequence). The entire variable domain, with the rest obtained from reference TRBV19 and TRBJ1-4, is as follows: DGGITQSPKYLFRKEGQNVTLSCEQNLNHDAMYWYRQDPGQGLRLIYYSQIVNDFQKGDIAEGYSVSREKKESFPLTVTSAQKNPTAFYLCASSMGQGNEKLFFGSGTQLSVL.

The DNA of the CDR3 is TGTGCCAGCAGCCGCCAGGGGTTGCAGCATTACGAGCAGTACTTC. It encodes CASSRQGLQHYEQYF. This chain uses TRBV14 with TRBJ2-7; D perhaps matches TRBD1 (6 bases). Trimming pared 4 bases from V and 4 bases from J, leaving 17 bases between. Looked up from germline, CDR1 is SGHDN and CDR2 is FVKESK. This CDR3 has 15 amino acids.

The chain has TRBV11-1 and TRBJ1-4, with D unclear. Between the trimmed V and J ends, which lost 2 bases and 5 bases, there was a span of 12 bases. Germline values: CDR1 SGHAT, CDR2 FQDESV (reference sequence). The CDR3 consists of 15 residues. The CDR3 sequence: CASSLRGSGNEKLFF. CDR3 sequence (DNA): TGTGCCAGCAGCTTAAGAGGAAGCGGGAATGAAAAACTGTTTTTT. Variable domain in full (rest from reference TRBV11-1 and TRBJ1-4): EAEVAQSPRYKITEKSQAVAFWCDPISGHATLYWYRQILGQGPELLVQFQDESVVDDSQLPKDRFSAERLKGVDSTLKIQPAELGDSAMYLCASSLRGSGNEKLFFGSGTQLSVL.

This chain links TRBV7-9 with TRBJ2-2; 7 nucleotides agree with TRBD2. There are 16 residues in the CDR3. Germline CDR1 is SEHNR and CDR2 is FQNEAQ (reference sequence). With 5 bases clipped from V and 0 bases from J, the junction kept 6 bases outside the gene matches. The CDR3 DNA sequence: TGTGCCAGCAGCCGCGGAGCGGGAACGAACACCGGGGAGCTGTTTTTT. It codes for CASSRGAGTNTGELFF.

The gene calls are TRBV19 and TRBJ1-5; weak D call: TRBD1 (6 bases). The CDR3 covers 15 residues. Germline CDR1 is LNHDA and CDR2 is SQIVND (reference sequence). Deletions cut 5 bases from V and 6 bases from J, with 17 bases between. CDR3 DNA sequence: TGTGCCAGTAGTCAAAGGACAGCAATGATTCAGCCCCAGCATTTT. It yields the protein CASSQRTAMIQPQHF.

This sequence joins TRBV3-1 (or the pseudogene TRBV3-2) and TRBJ2-7, with 7 positions matching TRBD1. Trimming removed 0 bases from V and 8 bases from J; junction bases left unmatched: 10. Germline V gene lookup returns CDR1 LGHDT and CDR2 YNNKEL (reference sequence). CDR3 length: 15 residues. CDR3: CASSQDDRVLGKQYF. As DNA, the CDR3 is TGTGCCAGCAGCCAAGACGACAGGGTTCTGGGAAAGCAGTACTTC.

V gene TRBV15 combines with J gene TRBJ1-1; TRBD1 aligns across 7 bases. The CDR3 has 18 residues. Germline lookup yields CDR1 LNHNV and CDR2 YYDKDF (reference sequence). Trimming took 1 base from V and 5 from J; bases not matched to a gene: 16. The CDR3 loop reads CATSRVINQGQRWTEAFF. For the CDR3, the DNA is TGTGCCACCAGCAGAGTTATAAATCAGGGACAGCGCTGGACTGAAGCTTTCTTT.